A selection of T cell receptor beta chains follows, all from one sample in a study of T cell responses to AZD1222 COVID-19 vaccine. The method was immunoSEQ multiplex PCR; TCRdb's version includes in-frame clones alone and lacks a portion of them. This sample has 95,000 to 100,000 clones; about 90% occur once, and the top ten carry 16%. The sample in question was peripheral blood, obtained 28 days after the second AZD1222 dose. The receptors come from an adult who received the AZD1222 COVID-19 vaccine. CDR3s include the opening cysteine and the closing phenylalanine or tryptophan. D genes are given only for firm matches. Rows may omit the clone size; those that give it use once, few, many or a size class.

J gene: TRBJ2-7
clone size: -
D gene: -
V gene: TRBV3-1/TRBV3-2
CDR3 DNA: TGTGCCAGCAGCCAACTAGGGTTAAGGGGGAGAAAGTACTTC
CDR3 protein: CASSQLGLRGRKYF

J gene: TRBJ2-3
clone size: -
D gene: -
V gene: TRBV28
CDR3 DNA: TGTGCCAGCAGTCCATCGTGGGGGCGCCGTACAGATACGCAGTATTTT
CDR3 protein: CASSPSWGRRTDTQYF

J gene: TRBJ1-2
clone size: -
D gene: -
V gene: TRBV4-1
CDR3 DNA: TGCGCCAGCAGCCAAGTGTCCCTAGTAGCTAACTATGGCTACACCTTC
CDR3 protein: CASSQVSLVANYGYTF

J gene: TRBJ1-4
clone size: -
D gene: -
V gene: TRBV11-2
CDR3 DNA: TGTGCCAGTCACCGGGGGCCCCATGAAAAACTGTTTTTT
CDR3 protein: CASHRGPHEKLFF

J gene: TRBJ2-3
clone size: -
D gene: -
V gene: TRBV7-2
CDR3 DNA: TGTGCCAGCAGCTATATAGCGGACTCGGCAGATACGCAGTATTTT
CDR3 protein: CASSYIADSADTQYF

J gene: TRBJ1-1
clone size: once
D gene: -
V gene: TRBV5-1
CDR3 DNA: TGCGCCAGCAGCACCCAGGGGAACACTGAAGCTTTCTTT
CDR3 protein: CASSTQGNTEAFF

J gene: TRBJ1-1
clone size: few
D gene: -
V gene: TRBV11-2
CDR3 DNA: TGTGCCAGCAGCTTAGCGCAGTGGAACACTGAAGCTTTCTTT
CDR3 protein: CASSLAQWNTEAFF

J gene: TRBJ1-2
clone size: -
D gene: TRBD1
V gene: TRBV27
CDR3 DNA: TGTGCCAGCAGATGGGGACAGACTAACTATGGCTACACCTTC
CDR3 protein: CASRWGQTNYGYTF

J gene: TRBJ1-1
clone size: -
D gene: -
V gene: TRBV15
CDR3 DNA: TGTGCCACCAGCAGAGGGGGATCAGTCGCTGAAGCTTTCTTT
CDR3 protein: CATSRGGSVAEAFF

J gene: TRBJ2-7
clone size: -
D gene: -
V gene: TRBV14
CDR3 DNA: TGTGCCAGCAGTCCCCGGGACGGGTCCTACGAGCAGTACTTC
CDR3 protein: CASSPRDGSYEQYF

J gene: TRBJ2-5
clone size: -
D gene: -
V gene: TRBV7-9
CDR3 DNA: TGTGCCAGCAGCTTCGAGCTGGAGAAGACCCAGTACTTC
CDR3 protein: CASSFELEKTQYF

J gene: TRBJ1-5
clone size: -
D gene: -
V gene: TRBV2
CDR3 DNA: TGTGCCAGCAGCCCCGCCACCAGGCCTAATCAGCCCCAGCATTTT
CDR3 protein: CASSPATRPNQPQHF

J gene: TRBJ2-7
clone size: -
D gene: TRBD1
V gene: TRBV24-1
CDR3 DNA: TGTGCCACCAGTCCACCCCCCGGGACAGGGTCATACGAGCAGTACTTC
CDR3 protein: CATSPPPGTGSYEQYF

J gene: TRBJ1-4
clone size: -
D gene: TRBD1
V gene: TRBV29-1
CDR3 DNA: TGCAGCGCTTACGCAGGGGGTCCTAATGAAAAACTGTTTTTT
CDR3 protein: CSAYAGGPNEKLFF

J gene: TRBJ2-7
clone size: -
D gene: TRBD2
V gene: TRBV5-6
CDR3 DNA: TGTGCCAGCACCGTGGGACTAGCGGGAGTGTACGAGCAGTACTTC
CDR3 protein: CASTVGLAGVYEQYF

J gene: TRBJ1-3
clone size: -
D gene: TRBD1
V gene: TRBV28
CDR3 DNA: TGTGCCAGCAGTTTAGACAGGGCTGGAAACACCATATATTTT
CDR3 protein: CASSLDRAGNTIYF

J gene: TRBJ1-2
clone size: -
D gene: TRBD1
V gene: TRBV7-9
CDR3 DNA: TGTGCCAGCAGCTCCTTCCGAATACAGGGGGCTTATGGCTATGGCTACACCTTC
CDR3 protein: CASSSFRIQGAYGYGYTF

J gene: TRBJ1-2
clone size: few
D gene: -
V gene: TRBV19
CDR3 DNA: TGTGCCAGTAGTATACTAGGGGTCCGAAACGATGGCTACACCTTC
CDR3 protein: CASSILGVRNDGYTF

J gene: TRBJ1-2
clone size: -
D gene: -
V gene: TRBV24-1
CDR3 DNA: TGTGCCACCAGAGGAAATAACTATGGCTACACCTTC
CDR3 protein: CATRGNNYGYTF

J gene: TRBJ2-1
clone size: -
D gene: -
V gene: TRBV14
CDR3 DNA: TGTGCCAGCAGCCACGGGGGGCCATACAATGAGCAGTTCTTC
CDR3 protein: CASSHGGPYNEQFF

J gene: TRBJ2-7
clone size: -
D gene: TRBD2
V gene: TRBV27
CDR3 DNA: TGTGCCAGCAGTTCCTATTTACTAGCGGGAGCCTACGAGCAGTACTTC
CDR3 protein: CASSSYLLAGAYEQYF

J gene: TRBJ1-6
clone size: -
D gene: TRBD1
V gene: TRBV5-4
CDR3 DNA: TGTGCCAGCAGCCCCGACCCGGACAGGAGTTCACCCCTCCACTTT
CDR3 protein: CASSPDPDRSSPLHF

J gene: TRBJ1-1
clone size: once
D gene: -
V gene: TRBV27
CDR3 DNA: TGTGCCAGCAGTTCACAATTAAGAGGGGTCATGAACACTGAAGCTTTCTTT
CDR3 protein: CASSSQLRGVMNTEAFF

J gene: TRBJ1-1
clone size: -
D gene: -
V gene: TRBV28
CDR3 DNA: TGTGCCAGCAGTTATCTGCCATCCCAGGACACTGAAGCTTTCTTT
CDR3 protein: CASSYLPSQDTEAFF

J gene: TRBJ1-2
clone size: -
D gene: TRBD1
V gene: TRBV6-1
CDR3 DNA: TGTGCCAGCAGTGATCTGACAGGGTATGGCTACACCTTC
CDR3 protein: CASSDLTGYGYTF

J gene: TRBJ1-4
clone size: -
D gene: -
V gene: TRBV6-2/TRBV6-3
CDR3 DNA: TGTGCCAGCACCCCGGGACCGGGCCCTTTTGCAACTAATGAAAAACTGTTTTTT
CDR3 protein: CASTPGPGPFATNEKLFF

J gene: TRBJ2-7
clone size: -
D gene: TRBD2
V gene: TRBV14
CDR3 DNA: TGTGCCAGCAGCCAATCTTTAGCGGGAGAGCAGTACTTC
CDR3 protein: CASSQSLAGEQYF

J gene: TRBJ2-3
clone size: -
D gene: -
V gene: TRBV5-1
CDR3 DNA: TGCGCCAGCAGCTCAGGCGAGGGGCCCCCGGGCACAGATACGCAGTATTTT
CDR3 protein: CASSSGEGPPGTDTQYF

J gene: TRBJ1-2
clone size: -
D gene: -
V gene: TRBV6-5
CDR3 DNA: TGTGCCAGCAGCCCGACTGTTAACTATGGCTACACCTTC
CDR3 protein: CASSPTVNYGYTF

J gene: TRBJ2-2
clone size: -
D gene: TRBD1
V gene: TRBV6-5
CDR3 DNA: TGTGCCAGCGGGGGACAGCCGAACACCGGGGAGCTGTTTTTT
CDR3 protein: CASGGQPNTGELFF

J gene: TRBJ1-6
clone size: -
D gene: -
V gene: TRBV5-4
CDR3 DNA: TGTGCCAGCAGCTCCATCACGGGGGTAGGGAATTCACCCCTCCACTTT
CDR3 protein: CASSSITGVGNSPLHF

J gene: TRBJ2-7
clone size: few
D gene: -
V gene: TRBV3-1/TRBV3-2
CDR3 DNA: TGTGCCAGCAGCCAAGATTCCGGGTGGGGTTACGAGCAGTACTTC
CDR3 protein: CASSQDSGWGYEQYF

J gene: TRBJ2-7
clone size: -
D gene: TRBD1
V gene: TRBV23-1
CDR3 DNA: TGCGCCAGCAGTCAATACCGTCCGGCGGGGGACAGGGTTCGCCACGAGCAGTACTTC
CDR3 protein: CASSQYRPAGDRVRHEQYF

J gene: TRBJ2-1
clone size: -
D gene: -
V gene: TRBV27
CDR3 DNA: TGTGCCAGCAGTACCCCGGGGCTAGAGAAGAATGAGCAGTTCTTC
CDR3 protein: CASSTPGLEKNEQFF

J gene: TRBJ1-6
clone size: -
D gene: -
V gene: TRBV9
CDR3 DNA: TGTGCCAGCAGCCCACAGGGCAGCTCCTATAATTCACCCCTCCACTTT
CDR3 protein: CASSPQGSSYNSPLHF

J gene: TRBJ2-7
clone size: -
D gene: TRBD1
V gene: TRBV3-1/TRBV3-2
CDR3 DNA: TGTGCCAGCAGCCAAAACCTCCTGACAGGGTTAAACGAGCAGTACTTC
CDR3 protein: CASSQNLLTGLNEQYF

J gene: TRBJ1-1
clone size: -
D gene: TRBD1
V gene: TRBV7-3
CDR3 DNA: TGTGCCAGCAGCTTGGGGACAGGGGGTCATCTTGCTGTGGTCACTGAAGCTTTCTTT
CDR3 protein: CASSLGTGGHLAVVTEAFF

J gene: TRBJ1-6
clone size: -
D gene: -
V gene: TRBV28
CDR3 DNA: TGTGCCGCCGGGGCGGGCAGGGATGGATCACCCCTCCACTTT
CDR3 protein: CAAGAGRDGSPLHF

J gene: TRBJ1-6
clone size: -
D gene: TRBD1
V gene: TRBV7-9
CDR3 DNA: TGTGCCAGCAGCTTAGCGAGGACAGGGGGCGAAAGGAATTCACCCCTCCACTTT
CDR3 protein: CASSLARTGGERNSPLHF

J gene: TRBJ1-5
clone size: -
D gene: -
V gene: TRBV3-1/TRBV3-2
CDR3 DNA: TGTGCCAGCAGCCAATATGGGAATCAGCCCCAGCATTTT
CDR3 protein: CASSQYGNQPQHF

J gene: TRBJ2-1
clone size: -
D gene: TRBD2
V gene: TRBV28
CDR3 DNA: TGTGCCAGTAGCGGGAGTATCTTCAATGAGCAGTTCTTC
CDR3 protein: CASSGSIFNEQFF

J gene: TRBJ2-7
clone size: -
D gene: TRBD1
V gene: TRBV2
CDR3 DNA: TGTGCCAGCAGTCGTCCGGGACAGCTGACCTACGAGCAGTACTTC
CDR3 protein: CASSRPGQLTYEQYF

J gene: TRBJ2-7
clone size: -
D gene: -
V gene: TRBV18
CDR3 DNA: TGTGCCAGCTCACCACCTAGGGACCCCTACGAGCAGTACTTC
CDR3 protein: CASSPPRDPYEQYF

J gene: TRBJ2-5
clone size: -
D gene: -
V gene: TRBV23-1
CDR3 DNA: TGCGCCAGCAATCTCCAGGGGCAAGAGACCCAGTACTTC
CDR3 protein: CASNLQGQETQYF

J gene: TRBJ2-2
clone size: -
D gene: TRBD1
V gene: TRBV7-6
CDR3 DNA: TGTGCCAGCAGCTTAGCGTCAGGGGGCAATGGCGGGGAGCTGTTTTTT
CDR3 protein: CASSLASGGNGGELFF

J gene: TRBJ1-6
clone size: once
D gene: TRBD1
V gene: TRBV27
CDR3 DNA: TGTGCCAGCAGTTATTCGGACAGGGGGCTTAATTCACCCCTCCACTTT
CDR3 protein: CASSYSDRGLNSPLHF

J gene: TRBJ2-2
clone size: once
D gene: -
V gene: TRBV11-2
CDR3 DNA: TGTGCCAGCAGCTTAGATTCGCCCTCTCGGTCCGGGGAGCTGTTTTTT
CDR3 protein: CASSLDSPSRSGELFF

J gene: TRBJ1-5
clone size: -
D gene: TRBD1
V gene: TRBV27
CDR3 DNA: TGTGCCAGTCAACAGGGGGGGGGCGGCAATCAGCCCCAGCATTTT
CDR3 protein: CASQQGGGGNQPQHF

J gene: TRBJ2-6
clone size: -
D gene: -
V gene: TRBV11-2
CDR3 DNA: TGTGCCAGCAGTCCCTTCGTCTCTGGGGCCAACGTCCTGACTTTC
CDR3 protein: CASSPFVSGANVLTF

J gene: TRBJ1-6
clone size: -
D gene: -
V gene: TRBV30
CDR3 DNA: TGTGCCTGGAGAGAACAGGGCTCTAATTCACCCCTCCACTTT
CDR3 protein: CAWREQGSNSPLHF

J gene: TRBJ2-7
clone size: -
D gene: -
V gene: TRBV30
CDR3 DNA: TGTGCCTGGAGATCACCCGCGGTACCTACGGAGTACTTC
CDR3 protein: CAWRSPAVPTEYF

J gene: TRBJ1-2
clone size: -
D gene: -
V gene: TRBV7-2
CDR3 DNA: TGTGCCAGCAGTTCGGACAGTAACTATGGCTACACCTTC
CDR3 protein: CASSSDSNYGYTF